Listed below are T cell receptor beta chains from one sample, sequenced in a study of T cell repertoires in cytomegalovirus infection. TCRdb ran MiXCR on the reads and lists one entry per CDR3 protein. The sample has approximately 1,000,000 distinct CDR3 sequences; approximately 33% are singletons. Their cognate antigens are unknown. The sequencing here drew on cultured CD8+ T cells from PBMCs, taken from culture after CMV antigen stimulation. The receptors were gathered from a human donor in good health (CMV status not recorded). Some clones in this sample may be carry-over from other donors' samples. Both conserved end residues are part of each CDR3. The order of the fields is J gene, clone size, V gene, D gene, CDR3 DNA, CDR3 protein. D genes are given only for firm matches. Where a row states a size, it is once, few, many or the class of an expanded clone; other rows omit it.

TRBJ1-1 | . | TRBV6-2/TRBV6-3 | . | TGTGCCAGCAGTTACTCAAGGCGAGGGAACACTGAAGCTTTCTTT | CASSYSRRGNTEAFF
TRBJ2-3 | . | TRBV7-6 | TRBD1 | TGTGCCAGCAGCGGCAGGACAGGGGGCCTGGGGGATACGCAGTATTTT | CASSGRTGGLGDTQYF
TRBJ1-3 | . | TRBV6-6 | . | TGTGCCAGCAGCCCAACCATCCTGACCATACCTCCTGGAAACACCATATATTTT | CASSPTILTIPPGNTIYF
TRBJ1-2 | few | TRBV4-1 | . | TGCGCCAGCAGCCAAGGGGTGGAGGATAGCTACACCTTC | CASSQGVEDSYTF
TRBJ1-2 | . | TRBV10-3 | . | TGTGCCATCAGTGACAGGGAGGTAATAGCAAAATATGGCTACACCTTC | CAISDREVIAKYGYTF
TRBJ1-5 | few | TRBV2 | TRBD1 | TGTGCCAGCAGCCGAGCGCAGGGGGGAAATCAGCCCCAGCATTTT | CASSRAQGGNQPQHF
TRBJ2-1 | few | TRBV6-8 | . | TGTGCCAGCAGTTACTCTCTAATGAAGGTTGACAATGAGCAGTTCTTC | CASSYSLMKVDNEQFF
TRBJ1-2 | . | TRBV2 | . | TGTGCCAGCGGGGGGACCCGGAGATTTCAAACCTTC | CASGGTRRFQTF
TRBJ2-2 | many | TRBV7-6 | . | TGTGCCAGCAGCTTCTCGGGTTTTACCGGGGAGCTGTTTTTT | CASSFSGFTGELFF
TRBJ1-2 | . | TRBV12-3/TRBV12-4 | . | TGTGCCAGCAGTATAACAGGGACGATCTATGGCTACACCTTC | CASSITGTIYGYTF
TRBJ2-5 | . | TRBV14 | TRBD2 | TGTGCCAGCAGCCAAGATCCTTGGACTAGCGGCCCTCAAGAGACCCAGTACTTC | CASSQDPWTSGPQETQYF
TRBJ2-1 | . | TRBV19 | TRBD2 | TGTGCCAGTAGTCCCCGAGGAGCGGGGGACAATGAGCAGGTCTTC | CASSPRGAGDNEQVF
TRBJ2-1 | . | TRBV2 | . | TGTGCCAGCCCCGGGCCGATACAGGGTCTGCATGAGCAGTTCTTC | CASPGPIQGLHEQFF
TRBJ2-3 | . | TRBV5-5 | . | TGTGCCAGCAGCTTGGATCACGGTTACACAGATACGCAGTATTTT | CASSLDHGYTDTQYF
TRBJ1-2 | . | TRBV7-6 | . | TGTGCCAGCAGCTCTCGAACCGGGATAGGGACATTCCCTAGCTATGGCTACACCTTC | CASSSRTGIGTFPSYGYTF
TRBJ1-1 | . | TRBV3-1 | . | TGTGCCAGCAGCCCTTTGGGGGGAGGGCCGATGAACACTGAAGCTTTCTTT | CASSPLGGGPMNTEAFF
TRBJ2-7 | . | TRBV27 | TRBD2 | TGTGCCAGCAGTTTATCGGGGCTAGCGGGGGAAAACTACGAGCAGTACTTC | CASSLSGLAGENYEQYF
TRBJ2-6 | many | TRBV7-2 | . | TGTGCCAGCAGCCGTACCCAATCTGGGGCCAACGTCCTGACTTTC | CASSRTQSGANVLTF
TRBJ1-4 | many | TRBV7-2 | . | TGTGCCAGCAGCTTTCTAGGGGGTGCAACTAATGAAAAACTGTTTTTT | CASSFLGGATNEKLFF
TRBJ2-7 | . | TRBV20-1 | . | TGCAGTGCTAGAGATCTCCAGGGGACCTACGAGCAGTACTTC | CSARDLQGTYEQYF
TRBJ2-2 | . | TRBV6-5 | TRBD2 | TGTGCCAGCAGTTACTTGGGACTAGCGGGGGGGAACACCGGGGAGCTGTTTTTT | CASSYLGLAGGNTGELFF
TRBJ2-5 | . | TRBV6-5 | TRBD2 | TGTGCCAGCAGTTGCGCTAGCGGGGCTGGGGAGACCCAGTACTTC | CASSCASGAGETQYF
TRBJ1-1 | . | TRBV20-1 | . | TGCAGTGCTATACCGGGACTGCGCCCTGAAGCTTTCTTT | CSAIPGLRPEAFF
TRBJ2-1 | . | TRBV9 | . | TGTGCCAGCAGCGTAACCCGACGACCCAACAATGAGCAGTTCTTC | CASSVTRRPNNEQFF
TRBJ1-1 | . | TRBV12-3/TRBV12-4 | . | TGTGCCAGCATCCCGGGGTATAACACTGAAGCTTTCTTT | CASIPGYNTEAFF
TRBJ1-4 | . | TRBV19 | . | TGTGCCAGTAGTCCAGATCGAGGGCCCCCCGAAAAACTGTTTTTT | CASSPDRGPPEKLFF
TRBJ2-7 | many | TRBV6-1 | . | TGTGCCAGCAGTGGAACCGACAGGCTCACGCTCGAGCAGTACTTC | CASSGTDRLTLEQYF
TRBJ1-1 | once | TRBV29-1 | . | TGCAGCGTTCGGACAGTCACTGAGAACACTGAAGCTTTCTTT | CSVRTVTENTEAFF
TRBJ1-5 | many | TRBV6-6 | . | TGTGCCAGCAGTTACTCGACAGACAGCAATCAGCCCCAGCATTTT | CASSYSTDSNQPQHF
TRBJ2-1 | few | TRBV7-6 | TRBD2 | TGTGCCAGCAGCTTAGTAGCCGTAGCGGGGGGGCCACTTTCCAGCCCCTACAATGAGCAGTTCTTC | CASSLVAVAGGPLSSPYNEQFF
TRBJ2-7 | . | TRBV6-5 | TRBD1 | TGTGCCAGCAGTTTCTCGGGACAGCCGATCTACGAGCAGTACTTC | CASSFSGQPIYEQYF
TRBJ1-4 | . | TRBV7-9 | TRBD1 | TGTGCCAGCAGCTTAGGGCCGACAGGGGAGAATGAAAAACTGTTTTTT | CASSLGPTGENEKLFF
TRBJ1-1 | . | TRBV6-5 | . | TGTGCCAGCAATCCAGAGATCCCCAACACTGAAGCTTTCTTT | CASNPEIPNTEAFF
TRBJ1-1 | few | TRBV10-3 | TRBD1 | TGTGCCATCAGCCGAAGGGACAGGACAAATAATATGAACACTGAAGCTTTCTTT | CAISRRDRTNNMNTEAFF
TRBJ2-1 | . | TRBV9 | . | TGTGCCAGCAGCCAAGGGGGGAGCGGGGCCGAGGGCAATGAGCAGTTCTTC | CASSQGGSGAEGNEQFF
TRBJ1-1 | many | TRBV12-3/TRBV12-4 | TRBD1 | TGTGCCAGCAGTTTCCATTGGGCAGGGGGCGTCGAGGACACTGAAGCTTTCTTT | CASSFHWAGGVEDTEAFF
TRBJ2-5 | many | TRBV7-2 | . | TGTGCCAGCAGCTCCCGACTACTCCAAGAGACCCAGTACTTC | CASSSRLLQETQYF